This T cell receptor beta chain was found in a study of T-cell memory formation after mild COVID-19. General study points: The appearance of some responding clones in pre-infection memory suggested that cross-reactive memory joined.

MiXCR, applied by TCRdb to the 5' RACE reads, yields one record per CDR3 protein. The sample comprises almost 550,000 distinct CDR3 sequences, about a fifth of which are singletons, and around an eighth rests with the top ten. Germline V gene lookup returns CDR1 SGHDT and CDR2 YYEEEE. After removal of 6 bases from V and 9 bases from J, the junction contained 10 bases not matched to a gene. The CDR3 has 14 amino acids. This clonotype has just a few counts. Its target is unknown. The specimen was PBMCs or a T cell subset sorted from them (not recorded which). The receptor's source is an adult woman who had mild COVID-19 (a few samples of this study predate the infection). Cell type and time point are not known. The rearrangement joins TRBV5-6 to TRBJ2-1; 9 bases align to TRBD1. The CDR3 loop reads CASIGDREIVEQFF. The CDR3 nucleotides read TGTGCCAGCATCGGGGACAGGGAGATAGTTGAGCAGTTCTTC.